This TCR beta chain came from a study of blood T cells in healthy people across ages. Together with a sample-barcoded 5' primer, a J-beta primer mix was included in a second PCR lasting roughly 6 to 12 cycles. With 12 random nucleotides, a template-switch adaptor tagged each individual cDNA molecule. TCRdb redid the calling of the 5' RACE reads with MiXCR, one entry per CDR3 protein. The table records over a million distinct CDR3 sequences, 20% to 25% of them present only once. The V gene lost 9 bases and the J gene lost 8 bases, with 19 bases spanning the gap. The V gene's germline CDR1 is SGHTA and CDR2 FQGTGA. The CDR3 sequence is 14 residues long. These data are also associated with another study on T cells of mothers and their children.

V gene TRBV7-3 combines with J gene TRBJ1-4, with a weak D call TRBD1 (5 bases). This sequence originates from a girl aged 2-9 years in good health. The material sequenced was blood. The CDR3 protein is CARSSATGREKLFF. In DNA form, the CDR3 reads TGTGCCAGGAGCAGCGCAACAGGCCGAGAAAAACTGTTTTTT. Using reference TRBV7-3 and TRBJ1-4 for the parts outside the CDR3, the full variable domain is GAGVSQTPSNKVTEKGKYVELRCDPISGHTALYWYRQSLGQGPEFLIYFQGTGAADDSGLPNDRFFAVRPEGSVSTLKIQRTERGDSAVYLCARSSATGREKLFFGSGTQLSVL.